A single sample gave rise to the 15 T cell receptor beta chains below, sequenced in a study of blood T cell repertoires in COVID-19. Method: immunoSEQ multiplex PCR; TCRdb's copy keeps in-frame clones and lacks some. Among more than 110,000 clones listed, around 87% were seen once. Sequenced input: peripheral blood. These receptors originate from a woman between 40 and 50 years old with acute or convalescent COVID-19.

The gene calls are TRBV19 and TRBJ2-2; weak D call: TRBD1 (5 bases). In germline, CDR1 is LNHDA, CDR2 SQIVND (reference sequence). This CDR3 region has 13 residues. Trimming stripped 10 bases from V and 0 bases from J, with 9 bases between. Here the CDR3 reads CAIRQPNTGELFF. DNA of the CDR3: TGTGCCATACGACAGCCGAACACCGGGGAGCTGTTTTTT.

This clone was counted once. V is TRBV5-4 and J is TRBJ2-5; perhaps TRBD1 as D (5 bases). The CDR3 length is 14 residues. Germline V gene data show CDR1 as SGHNT and CDR2 as YYREEE (reference sequence). Between the trimmed V and J ends, which lost 2 bases and 5 bases, there was a span of 13 bases. CDR3 nucleotides: TGTGCCAGCAGCTTAAAGGGGTCCGGGGAGACCCAGTACTTC. Protein sequence: CASSLKGSGETQYF.

The rearrangement joins TRBV19 to TRBJ1-2; 7 bases match TRBD1. With 3 bases clipped from V and 6 bases from J, the junction kept 4 bases outside the gene matches. The CDR3 spans 13 residues. Germline lookup yields CDR1 LNHDA and CDR2 SQIVND (reference sequence). CDR3 DNA sequence: TGTGCCAGTAGTATCGGCAGGGGGGATGGCTACACCTTC. This codes for CASSIGRGDGYTF.

This chain links TRBV18 with TRBJ2-4; D perhaps matches TRBD2 (5 bases). V lost 3 bases and J 3 bases, leaving 18 bases between the germline ends. The germline V gene has CDR1 KGHSH and CDR2 LQKENI. This CDR3 contains 17 residues. CDR3 nucleotide sequence: TGTGCCAGCTCACCCCTAGCCCAGACCCAAGGCAAAAACATTCAGTACTTC. Amino acid sequence: CASSPLAQTQGKNIQYF.

The rearrangement joins TRBV28 to TRBJ2-7, with TRBD2 identical over 9 bases. V lost 6 bases and J lost 2; bases outside the gene matches: 11. The CDR3 consists of 16 residues. In germline, CDR1 is MDHEN, CDR2 SYDVKM. The CDR3 DNA sequence: TGTGCCAGCAGCTTAGTGAGCGGGGGGCTTCCCTACGAGCAGTACTTC. Its protein is CASSLVSGGLPYEQYF.

V and J are TRBV19 and TRBJ1-6; 7 bases map to TRBD1. CDR3 length equals 15 residues. Looked up from germline, CDR1 is LNHDA and CDR2 is SQIVND (reference sequence). V was pared by 4 bases and J by 6 bases, with 6 bases of the junction left unmatched. Here the CDR3 reads CASSTGRGSNSPLHF. CDR3 sequence (DNA): TGTGCCAGTAGTACGGGCAGGGGGAGTAATTCACCCCTCCACTTT.

The V gene is TRBV28, the J gene TRBJ1-2; 9 bases agree with TRBD1. Per the germline V gene, CDR1 is MDHEN and CDR2 is SYDVKM. Trimming took 8 bases from V and 5 from J; bases not matched to a gene: 15. The CDR3 is 16 residues long. CDR3 sequence: CASRAPTGGQAYGYTF. The DNA for the CDR3 is TGTGCCAGCCGTGCCCCGACAGGGGGTCAGGCTTATGGCTACACCTTC.

This clone was seen once. The chain recombines TRBV10-3 with TRBJ1-2; 9 bases agree with TRBD1. This CDR3 spans 13 amino acids. Germline-derived CDR1 and CDR2 are ENHRY and SYGVKD. V was pared by 10 bases and J by 4 bases, with 7 bases of the junction left unmatched. The CDR3 DNA reads as TGTGCCACCAACACAGGGGGCGGCTATGGCTACACCTTC. Encoded protein: CATNTGGGYGYTF.

The CDR3 bases are TGTGCCAGCAGCTCCCGCGGGGGGGACACTGAAGCTTTCTTT. This gives the protein CASSSRGGDTEAFF. This chain uses TRBV11-3 with TRBJ1-1, with D maybe TRBD1 (5 bases). This CDR3 has 14 residues. V lost 4 bases to trimming and J lost 3 bases, with 12 bases between them. CDR1 SGHNT and CDR2 YENEEA come from the germline V gene.

This chain connects TRBV24-1 to TRBJ2-5; D is ambiguous. The V and J ends lost 2 bases and 5 bases respectively, with 8 bases between them. The length of the CDR3 is 13 residues. Germline CDR1 KGHDR, CDR2 SFDVKD. The CDR3 DNA reads TGTGCCACCAGTGATTCGGAGTTTGAGACCCAGTACTTC. This translates into CATSDSEFETQYF.

The rearrangement uses TRBV5-4 and TRBJ2-1; no reliable D call. The V end was cut by 3 bases, the J end by 0 bases, with 4 bases between. Germline V gene data show CDR1 as SGHNT and CDR2 as YYREEE (reference sequence). This CDR3 is 13 amino acids long. The CDR3 DNA reads as TGTGCCAGCAGCTCCGTCTCCTACAATGAGCAGTTCTTC. Translation: CASSSVSYNEQFF.

The gene calls are TRBV3-1 (or the pseudogene TRBV3-2) and TRBJ2-6; TRBD1 aligns across 8 bases. This CDR3 is 19 amino acids long. Germline values: CDR1 LGHDT, CDR2 YNNKEL (reference sequence). The V segment lost 3 bases and the J segment 0 bases; nucleotides outside the gene matches: 10. CDR3: CASSHPGQGLFSGANVLTF. CDR3 nucleotides: TGTGCCAGCAGCCACCCCGGACAGGGACTCTTCTCTGGGGCCAACGTCCTGACTTTC.

The rearrangement links TRBV5-5 to TRBJ2-3; 9 bases fit TRBD2. Per the germline V gene, CDR1 is SGHKS and CDR2 is YYEKEE (reference sequence). With V trimmed by 3 bases and J by 4 bases, 9 bases remained unmatched. The CDR3 covers 16 residues. Here the CDR3 reads CASSWQGLAGADTQYF. Here the CDR3 DNA reads TGTGCCAGCAGCTGGCAGGGTTTAGCGGGAGCAGATACGCAGTATTTT.

The rearrangement links TRBV27 to TRBJ1-5, with 8 bases aligning to TRBD1. The V and J ends lost 4 bases and 5 bases, in that order; junction bases with no gene match: 7. Germline CDR1 reads MNHEY; CDR2 reads SMNVEV (reference sequence). The CDR3 consists of 15 residues. CDR3 protein: CASSSRAGGYQPQHF. The DNA of the CDR3 is TGTGCCAGCAGTTCCCGTGCAGGGGGCTATCAGCCCCAGCATTTT.

The rearrangement joins TRBV5-1 to TRBJ1-2; 8 bases line up with TRBD1. Germline V gives CDR1 SGHRS, CDR2 YFSETQ. With 7 bases clipped from V and 3 bases from J, the junction kept 8 bases outside the gene matches. The length of the CDR3 is 14 residues. This CDR3 reads CASRQDRVDYGYTF. In DNA form, the CDR3 reads TGCGCCAGCCGACAGGACAGGGTGGACTATGGCTACACCTTC.